This T cell receptor (beta chain) was identified in a study of blood T cell repertoires in COVID-19. About the research overall: Whether acute or convalescent, the COVID-19 samples came from the United States, Italy and Spain.

Original handling: Counts of nucleated cells, estimated from reference gene primer amplification, were obtained. The repertoire was sequenced with immunoSEQ multiplex PCR; TCRdb's copy has only in-frame clones and lacks some. V and J calls and clone size are copied from that table; D and trimming were computed from the DNA. The repertoire holds around 77,000 clones, with approximately 85% as singletons. V was cut by 8 bases and J by 0 bases, with 14 bases left in between. Per the germline V gene, CDR1 is ENHRY and CDR2 is SYGVKD. The CDR3 contains 14 residues. The sequenced sample was peripheral blood. The source of this sequence is a man older than 75 with acute or convalescent COVID-19. This rearrangement joins TRBV10-3 to TRBJ2-7; tentatively, D is TRBD2 (6 bases). The CDR3 here is CAIQMGLNSYEQYF. CDR3 DNA sequence: TGTGCCATCCAAATGGGACTGAACTCCTACGAGCAGTACTTC.